The 5 T cell receptor beta chains listed next were all sequenced from one sample in a study of T cell repertoires in cytomegalovirus infection. TCRdb passed the reads through MiXCR, listing each CDR3 protein once. The sample has fewer than 950,000 distinct CDR3 sequences, 30% to 35% seen once. For these TCRs, the target antigens are not known. The sequences come from cultured CD8+ T cells from PBMCs, collected from culture after CMV antigen stimulation. These receptor sequences come from a human donor in good health (CMV status not recorded). Some clones in this sample may be carry-over from other donors' samples.

This chain connects TRBV7-6 to TRBJ1-6; no clear D gene. Trimming shortened V by 1 base and J by 6 bases, and 7 bases separated the two germline ends. CDR1 and CDR2 from the germline V gene are SGHVS and FNYEAQ. The CDR3 is 14 residues long. The CDR3 region is CASSLVGLNSPLHF. The CDR3 DNA sequence: TGTGCCAGCAGCTTAGTAGGCCTTAATTCACCCCTCCACTTT.

The genes are TRBV4-1 and TRBJ2-7, with 8 bases that match TRBD1. The length of the CDR3 is 15 residues. Germline V lookup: CDR1 MGHRA, CDR2 YSYEKL. After removal of 4 bases from V and 7 bases from J, the junction contained 12 bases not matched to a gene. In nucleotides, the CDR3 is TGCGCCAGCAGCCCGGGGGACAGGAGAGTAGAGGAGCAGTACTTC. Its protein is CASSPGDRRVEEQYF.

In this sample, this clonotype turned up a few times. The chain couples TRBV29-1 to TRBJ2-3, with D perhaps TRBD2 (6 bases). Germline CDR1 is SQVTM and CDR2 is ANQGSEA. The CDR3 is made up of 16 amino acids. Trimming stripped 0 bases from V and 0 bases from J, with 13 bases between. The CDR3 here is CSVEDREASSTDTQYF. For the CDR3, the DNA is TGCAGCGTTGAAGATAGGGAGGCATCTAGCACAGATACGCAGTATTTT.

This clonotype was seen once. This chain links TRBV10-2 with TRBJ2-5; D is ambiguous. The germline CDR1 and CDR2 sequences are WSHSY and SAAADI. This CDR3 has 15 residues. V dropped 6 bases and J dropped 2 bases, with 16 bases sitting between them. The CDR3 sequence is CASSTGPPLQETQYF. The CDR3 DNA reads as TGCGCCAGCAGCACGGGCCCACCTCTACAAGAGACCCAGTACTTC.

This clonotype showed up just a few times. The rearrangement joins TRBV5-4 to TRBJ2-1; tentative D call: TRBD1 (5 bases). V was clipped by 5 bases and J by 3 bases, with 18 bases between them. Germline V gives CDR1 SGHNT, CDR2 YYREEE (reference sequence). The CDR3 runs to 16 residues. For the CDR3, the DNA is TGTGCCAGCAGTTGGCCCGGTCAGGGAATCTACAATGAGCAGTTCTTC. It yields the protein CASSWPGQGIYNEQFF.